Presented here are 21 T cell receptor beta chains from one specimen sequenced in a study of technical replicates of blood from a handful of donors. Sequencing was performed with immunoSEQ multiplex PCR; in TCRdb, only in-frame clones are kept and a portion is missing. The table has about 85,000 clones, roughly 94% seen once. The sample taken for sequencing was T cells isolated from PBMCs. Source of these receptors: a human donor in good health.

V is TRBV2 and J is TRBJ2-3; D perhaps matches TRBD2 (6 bases). Deletions cut 6 bases from V and 4 bases from J, with 17 bases between. Germline V gives CDR1 SNHLY, CDR2 FYNNEI. This CDR3 region has 15 residues. The CDR3: CASSEGLGGADTQYF. The CDR3 DNA reads TGTGCCAGCAGCGAGGGACTGGGCGGCGCAGATACGCAGTATTTT. The complete variable domain, with remaining parts taken from reference TRBV2 and TRBJ2-3, reads EPEVTQTPSHQVTQMGQEVILRCVPISNHLYFYWYRQILGQKVEFLVSFYNNEISEKSEIFDDQFSVERPDGSNFTLKIRSTKLEDSAMYFCASSEGLGGADTQYFGPGTRLTVL.

The chain carries TRBV30 and TRBJ1-2, with 12 bases aligning to TRBD1. The CDR3 is 17 amino acids. Germline V lookup: CDR1 GTSNPN, CDR2 SVGIG (reference sequence). V lost 2 bases to trimming and J lost 1 base; unmatched junction nucleotides: 8. The CDR3 region is CAWSIGTGGSLNYGYTF. The CDR3 coding sequence is TGTGCCTGGAGTATAGGGACAGGGGGCTCGCTTAACTATGGCTACACCTTC.

The chain uses TRBV6-5 and TRBJ1-3; 7 bases line up with TRBD1. V dropped 6 bases and J dropped 5; count of bases not matched to a gene: 4. The CDR3 sequence is 13 residues long. Germline V CDR1 and CDR2: MNHEY, SVGAGI. The CDR3 reads CASRQQGRNTIYF. CDR3 nucleotides: TGTGCCAGCAGGCAACAGGGGAGAAACACCATATATTTT.

This rearrangement joins TRBV5-1 to TRBJ2-1; 14 positions match TRBD2. With 4 bases clipped from V and 4 bases from J, the junction kept 4 bases outside the gene matches. This CDR3 is 16 amino acids long. Germline values: CDR1 SGHRS, CDR2 YFSETQ. In nucleotides, the CDR3 is TGCGCCAGCAGCGCCGGGACTAGCGGGAGTTACAATGAGCAGTTCTTC. Translated: CASSAGTSGSYNEQFF.

J is TRBJ2-7 and V is TRBV14, with 10 bases matching TRBD2. V lost 1 base and J lost 4; bases outside the gene matches: 4. The CDR3 runs 15 residues. From germline, CDR1 is SGHDN and CDR2 FVKESK. CDR3 sequence: CASSQGSGRAYEQYF. CDR3 nucleotides: TGTGCCAGCAGCCAAGGAAGCGGGAGGGCTTACGAGCAGTACTTC.

V usage is TRBV5-4 and J usage is TRBJ2-4; tentatively, D is TRBD1 (6 bases). Germline assignment: CDR1 SGHNT and CDR2 YYREEE (reference sequence). The CDR3 extends over 14 amino acids. The V end lost 3 bases, the J end lost 7 bases, and 14 bases lay between the germline ends. The CDR3: CASSWDINGNIQYF. CDR3 in DNA: TGTGCCAGCAGCTGGGACATCAACGGGAACATTCAGTACTTC.

The count of this clone is one. A read error may account for a junction end that differs from germline. The V gene is TRBV16, the J gene TRBJ2-5; 11 nucleotides agree with TRBD1. The germline V gene encodes CDR1 KGHSY and CDR2 FQNENV. CDR3 length equals 11 residues. CDR3 amino acids: CASSDGDRGNF. The CDR3 bases are TGTGCCAGCAGCGACGGGGACAGGGGGAACTTC.

This rearrangement joins TRBV7-3 to TRBJ2-1; 7 nucleotides align to TRBD2. From germline, CDR1 is SGHTA and CDR2 FQGTGA. V gave up 3 bases and J gave up 8 bases; unmatched junction bases: 4. This CDR3 is 13 amino acids long. The CDR3 DNA reads as TGTGCCAGCAGCTTGGGAGGGCCCTATGAGCAGTTCTTC. Protein: CASSLGGPYEQFF. The entire variable domain, with the rest obtained from reference TRBV7-3 and TRBJ2-1, is as follows: GAGVSQTPSNKVTEKGKYVELRCDPISGHTALYWYRQSLGQGPEFLIYFQGTGAADDSGLPNDRFFAVRPEGSVSTLKIQRTERGDSAVYLCASSLGGPYEQFFGPGTRLTVL.

This rearrangement joins TRBV7-8 to TRBJ2-7; TRBD2 agrees at 12 bases. Germline trimming cut 5 bases from V and 6 bases from J; bases unmatched to any gene: 8. CDR3 length: 15 residues. Looked up from germline, CDR1 is SGHVS and CDR2 is FQNEAQ. This CDR3 is CASSKGLAGTSEQYF. The CDR3, as DNA: TGTGCCAGCAGCAAAGGACTAGCGGGAACCTCCGAGCAGTACTTC.

The CDR3 DNA reads as TGTGCCAGCAGCCAATACTACCCTCAGGACAGGCCGTATGAAAAACTGTTTTTT. Amino acids: CASSQYYPQDRPYEKLFF. The chain uses TRBV4-2 and TRBJ1-4, with 7 bases aligning to TRBD1. CDR1 LGHNA and CDR2 YNFKEQ come from the germline V gene. After removal of 2 bases from V and 6 bases from J, the junction contained 15 bases not matched to a gene. This CDR3 is built from 18 residues.

A single count supports this clone. The chain combines TRBV9 with TRBJ2-5, with 12 bases lining up with TRBD2. CDR3 length equals 17 residues. Per the germline V gene, CDR1 is SGDLS and CDR2 is YYNGEE. Trimming removed 0 bases from V and 2 bases from J; junction bases left unmatched: 5. The CDR3 DNA follows: TGTGCCAGCAGCGTAGGGGGACTAGCGGGTTGGCAAGAGACCCAGTACTTC. This codes for CASSVGGLAGWQETQYF.

This clone was seen a few times. The chain joins TRBV28 to TRBJ2-2, with D hard to call. The CDR3 contains 11 residues. Trimming took off 6 bases at V and 5 bases at J, with 4 bases between the two ends. From germline, CDR1 is MDHEN and CDR2 SYDVKM. Written as DNA, the CDR3 is TGTGCCAGCAGGCGAACCGGGGAGCTGTTTTTT. It yields the protein CASRRTGELFF. The full variable domain, its missing parts supplied by reference TRBV28 and TRBJ2-2, is DVKVTQSSRYLVKRTGEKVFLECVQDMDHENMFWYRQDPGLGLRLIYFSYDVKMKEKGDIPEGYSVSREKKERFSLILESASTNQTSMYLCASRRTGELFFGEGSRLTVL.

The rearrangement uses TRBV10-3 and TRBJ1-4, with 7 bases that match TRBD1. The CDR3 contains 14 residues. With V trimmed by 3 bases and J by 8 bases, 6 bases remained unmatched. Germline values: CDR1 ENHRY, CDR2 SYGVKD. The chain's CDR3 is CAISEGGRVEKLFF. The CDR3, as DNA: TGTGCCATCAGTGAAGGGGGCAGAGTAGAAAAACTGTTTTTT.

This sequence joins TRBV9 and TRBJ2-7; D not certain. V was shortened by 0 bases and J by 0 bases, with 10 bases between the two germline ends. The CDR3 consists of 15 residues. CDR1 SGDLS and CDR2 YYNGEE come from the germline V gene. This CDR3 is CASSVAGSGSYEQYF. The CDR3 DNA reads TGTGCCAGCAGCGTAGCTGGATCGGGCTCCTACGAGCAGTACTTC.

The CDR3 loop reads CASRGQVMNTEAFF. In DNA, the CDR3 is TGTGCCAGCAGAGGACAGGTCATGAACACTGAAGCTTTCTTT. This chain links TRBV28 with TRBJ1-1; 7 bases are a match to TRBD1. The CDR3 sequence is 14 residues long. Germline lookup yields CDR1 MDHEN and CDR2 SYDVKM. V trimming: 6 bases; J trimming: 0 bases; junction bases outside the gene matches: 4.

This clone has a single count. The chain recombines TRBV6-5 with TRBJ2-5; D is possibly TRBD1 (6 bases). The CDR3 is made up of 13 amino acids. Germline lookup yields CDR1 MNHEY and CDR2 SVGAGI. Trimming removed 2 bases at V and 3 bases at J, with 7 bases between. The CDR3 DNA reads TGTGCCAGCAGTTACAACAGGGAAGAGACCCAGTACTTC. Amino acid sequence: CASSYNREETQYF.

This chain connects TRBV6-1 to TRBJ2-1, with TRBD2 identical over 9 bases. Germline trimming cut 2 bases from V and 3 bases from J; bases unmatched to any gene: 5. The germline V gene has CDR1 MNHNS and CDR2 SASEGT. The CDR3 contains 16 residues. In DNA form, the CDR3 reads TGTGCCAGCAGTGAATTTAGCGGGAGTTACTACAATGAGCAGTTCTTC. It specifies CASSEFSGSYYNEQFF.

V is TRBV7-8 and J is TRBJ1-5; no firm D call. The CDR3 loop spans 14 amino acids. Trimming took off 8 bases at V and 3 bases at J, with 14 bases between the two ends. The germline V gene has CDR1 SGHVS and CDR2 FQNEAQ. The CDR3 sequence: CASGGLGNNQPQHF. The DNA for the CDR3 is TGTGCCAGCGGCGGGCTAGGCAACAATCAGCCCCAGCATTTT.

V is TRBV6-5 and J is TRBJ2-1; 14 nucleotides match TRBD2. This CDR3 is 14 amino acids long. J gave up 10 bases and V 6 bases, and 5 bases lay outside the gene matches. Germline-derived CDR1 and CDR2 are MNHEY and SVGAGI. The CDR3 region is CASRSGTSGSEQFF. CDR3 sequence (DNA): TGTGCCAGCAGATCCGGGACTAGCGGGAGCGAGCAGTTCTTC.

This rearrangement joins TRBV2 to TRBJ1-1; no definite D call. The CDR3 length is 13 residues. The V and J ends lost 4 bases and 5 bases respectively, with 11 bases between them. The germline CDR1 and CDR2 sequences are SNHLY and FYNNEI. CDR3 amino acids: CASSVTGRTEAFF. The CDR3 DNA is TGTGCCAGCAGTGTTACGGGAAGGACTGAAGCTTTCTTT.

The chain has TRBV28 and TRBJ1-1, with 8 bases identical to TRBD1. V lost 6 bases and J lost 2; bases outside the gene matches: 8. Germline CDR1 is MDHEN and CDR2 is SYDVKM. The CDR3 length is 15 residues. CDR3 protein: CASSPAQGANTEAFF. The CDR3 DNA follows: TGTGCCAGCAGCCCCGCGCAGGGGGCCAACACTGAAGCTTTCTTT.